This T cell receptor (beta chain) was recorded in a study of PD-1 blockade in classical Hodgkin lymphoma. Overall study findings and caveats: It was reported that newly diagnosed patients had less baseline TCR diversity than healthy donors.

Every patient was affected by relapse after autologous stem cell transplantation, while exposure to brentuximab vedotin was not uniform. The method was immunoSEQ multiplex PCR; TCRdb's version includes in-frame clones alone and lacks a portion of them. This repertoire shows roughly 42,000 clones, approximately 70% found once; its top ten account for 3% to 3.5%. A note on this clone: Its antigen is still unknown.

The CDR3 length is 15 residues. V was clipped by 4 bases and J by 4 bases, with 18 bases between them. Germline CDR1 SGDLS, CDR2 YYNGEE. The sequence was collected from a human donor with classical Hodgkin lymphoma. The specimen comprised peripheral blood mononuclear cells (PBMCs), sampled at baseline. The rearrangement uses TRBV9 and TRBJ2-7, with D possibly being TRBD1 or TRBD2 (6 bases each). Here the CDR3 reads CASSPLGGAGYEQYF. CDR3 bases: TGTGCCAGCAGCCCTCTGGGGGGCGCGGGGTACGAGCAGTACTTC. Full variable domain (rest looked up from reference TRBV9 and TRBJ2-7): DSGVTQTPKHLITATGQRVTLRCSPRSGDLSVYWYQQSLDQGLQFLIQYYNGEERAKGNILERFSAQQFPDLHSELNLSSLELGDSALYFCASSPLGGAGYEQYFGPGTRLTVT.